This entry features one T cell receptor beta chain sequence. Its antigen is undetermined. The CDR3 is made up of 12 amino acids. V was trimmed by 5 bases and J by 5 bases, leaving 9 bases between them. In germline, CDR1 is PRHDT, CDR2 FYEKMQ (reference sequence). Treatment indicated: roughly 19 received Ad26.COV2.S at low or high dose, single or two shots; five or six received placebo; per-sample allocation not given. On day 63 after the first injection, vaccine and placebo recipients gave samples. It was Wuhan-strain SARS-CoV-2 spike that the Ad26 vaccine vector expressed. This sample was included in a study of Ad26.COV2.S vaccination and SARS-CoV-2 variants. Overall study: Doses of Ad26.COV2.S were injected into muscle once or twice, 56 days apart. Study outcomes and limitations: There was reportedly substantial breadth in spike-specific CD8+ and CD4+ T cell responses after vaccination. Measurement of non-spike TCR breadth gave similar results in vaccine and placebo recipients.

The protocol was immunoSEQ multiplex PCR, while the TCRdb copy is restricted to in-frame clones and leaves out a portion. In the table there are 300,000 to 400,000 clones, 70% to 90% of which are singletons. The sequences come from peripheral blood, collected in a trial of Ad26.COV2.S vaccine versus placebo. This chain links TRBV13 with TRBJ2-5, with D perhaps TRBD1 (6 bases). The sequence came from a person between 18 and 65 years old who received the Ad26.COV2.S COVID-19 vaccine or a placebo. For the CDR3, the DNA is TGTGCCAGCAGCCCAGGGGAGGAGACCCAGTACTTC. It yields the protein CASSPGEETQYF.